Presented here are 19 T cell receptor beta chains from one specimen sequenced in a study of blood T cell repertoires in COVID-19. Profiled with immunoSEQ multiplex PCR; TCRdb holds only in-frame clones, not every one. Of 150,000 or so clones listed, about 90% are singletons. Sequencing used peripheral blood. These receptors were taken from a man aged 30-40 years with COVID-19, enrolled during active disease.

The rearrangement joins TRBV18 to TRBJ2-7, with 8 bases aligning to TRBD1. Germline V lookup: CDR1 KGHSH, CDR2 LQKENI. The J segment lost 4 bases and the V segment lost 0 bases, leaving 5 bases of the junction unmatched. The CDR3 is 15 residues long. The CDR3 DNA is TGTGCCAGCTCACCACCCGGGACAGGTCTTTACGAGCAGTACTTC. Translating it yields CASSPPGTGLYEQYF.

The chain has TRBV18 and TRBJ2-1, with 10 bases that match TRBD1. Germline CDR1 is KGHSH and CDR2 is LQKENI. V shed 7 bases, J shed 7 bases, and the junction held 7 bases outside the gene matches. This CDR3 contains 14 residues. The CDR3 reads CASFSGTGENEQFF. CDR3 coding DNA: TGTGCCAGCTTTTCCGGGACAGGGGAAAATGAGCAGTTCTTC.

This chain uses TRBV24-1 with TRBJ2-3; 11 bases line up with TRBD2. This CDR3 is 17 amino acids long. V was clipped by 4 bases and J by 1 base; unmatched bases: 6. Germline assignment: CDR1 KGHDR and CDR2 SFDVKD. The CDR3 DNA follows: TGTGCCACCAGTGACCCGGGGACTAGCGGAGGCACAGATACGCAGTATTTT. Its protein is CATSDPGTSGGTDTQYF.

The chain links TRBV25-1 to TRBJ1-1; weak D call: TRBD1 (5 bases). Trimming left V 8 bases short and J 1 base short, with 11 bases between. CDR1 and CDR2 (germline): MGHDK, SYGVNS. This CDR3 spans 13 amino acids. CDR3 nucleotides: TGTGCCAGCTGCCTGACAGAGAACACTGAAGCTTTCTTT. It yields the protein CASCLTENTEAFF. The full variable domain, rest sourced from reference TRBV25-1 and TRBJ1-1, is EADIYQTPRYLVIGTGKKITLECSQTMGHDKMYWYQQDPGMELHLIHYSYGVNSTEKGDLSSESTVSRIRTEHFPLTLESARPSHTSQYLCASCLTENTEAFFGQGTRLTVV.

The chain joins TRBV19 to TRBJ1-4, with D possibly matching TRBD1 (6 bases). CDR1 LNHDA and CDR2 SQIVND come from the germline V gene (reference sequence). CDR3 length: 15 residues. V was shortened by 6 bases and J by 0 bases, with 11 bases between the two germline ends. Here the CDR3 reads CASSDRHATNEKLFF. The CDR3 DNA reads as TGTGCCAGTAGCGACAGGCACGCAACTAATGAAAAACTGTTTTTT.

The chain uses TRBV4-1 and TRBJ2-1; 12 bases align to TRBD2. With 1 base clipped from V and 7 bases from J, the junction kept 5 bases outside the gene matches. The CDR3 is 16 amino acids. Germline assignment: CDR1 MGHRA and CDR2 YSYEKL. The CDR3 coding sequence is TGCGCCAGCAGCCAAGGTCCTAGCGGGAGGGGAAATGAGCAGTTCTTC. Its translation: CASSQGPSGRGNEQFF.

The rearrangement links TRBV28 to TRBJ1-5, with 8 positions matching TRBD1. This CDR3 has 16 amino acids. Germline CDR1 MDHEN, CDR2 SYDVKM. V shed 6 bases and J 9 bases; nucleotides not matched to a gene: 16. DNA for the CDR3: TGTGCCAGCAGACACCGGGCAGGGGGCGGGGGATGGCCCCAGCATTTT. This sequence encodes CASRHRAGGGGWPQHF.

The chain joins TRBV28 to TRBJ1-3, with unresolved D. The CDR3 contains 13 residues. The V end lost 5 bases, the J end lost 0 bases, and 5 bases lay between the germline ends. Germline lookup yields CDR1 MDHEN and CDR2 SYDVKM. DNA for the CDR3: TGTGCCAGCAGTCCCTACTCTGGAAACACCATATATTTT. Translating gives CASSPYSGNTIYF. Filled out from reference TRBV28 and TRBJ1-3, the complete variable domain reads DVKVTQSSRYLVKRTGEKVFLECVQDMDHENMFWYRQDPGLGLRLIYFSYDVKMKEKGDIPEGYSVSREKKERFSLILESASTNQTSMYLCASSPYSGNTIYFGEGSWLTVV.

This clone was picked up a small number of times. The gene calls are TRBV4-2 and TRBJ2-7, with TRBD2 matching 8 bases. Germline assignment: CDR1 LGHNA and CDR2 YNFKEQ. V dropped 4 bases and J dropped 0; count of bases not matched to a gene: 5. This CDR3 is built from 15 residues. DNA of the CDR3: TGTGCCAGCAGCCCGCGGGGGGCCGACTCCTACGAGCAGTACTTC. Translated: CASSPRGADSYEQYF.

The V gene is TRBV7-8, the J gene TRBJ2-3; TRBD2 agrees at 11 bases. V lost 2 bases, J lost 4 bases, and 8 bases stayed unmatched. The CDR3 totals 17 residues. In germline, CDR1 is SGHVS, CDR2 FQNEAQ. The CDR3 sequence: CASSLRRLAGGSDTQYF. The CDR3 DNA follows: TGTGCCAGCAGCTTAAGGAGGCTAGCGGGAGGTTCAGATACGCAGTATTTT.

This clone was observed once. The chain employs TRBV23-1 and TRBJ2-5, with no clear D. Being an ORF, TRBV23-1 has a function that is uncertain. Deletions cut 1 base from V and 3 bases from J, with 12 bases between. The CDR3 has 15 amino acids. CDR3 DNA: TGCGCCAGCAGTCAATTAAATGGAGTCGAAGAGACCCAGTACTTC. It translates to CASSQLNGVEETQYF.

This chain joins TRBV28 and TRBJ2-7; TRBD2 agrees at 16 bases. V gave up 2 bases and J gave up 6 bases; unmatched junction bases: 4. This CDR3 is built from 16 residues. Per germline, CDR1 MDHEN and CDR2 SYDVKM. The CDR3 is CASSLGTSGRALEQYF. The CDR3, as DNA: TGTGCCAGCAGTTTAGGGACTAGCGGGAGGGCCCTCGAGCAGTACTTC. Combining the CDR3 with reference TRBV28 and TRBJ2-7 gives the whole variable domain DVKVTQSSRYLVKRTGEKVFLECVQDMDHENMFWYRQDPGLGLRLIYFSYDVKMKEKGDIPEGYSVSREKKERFSLILESASTNQTSMYLCASSLGTSGRALEQYFGPGTRLTVT.

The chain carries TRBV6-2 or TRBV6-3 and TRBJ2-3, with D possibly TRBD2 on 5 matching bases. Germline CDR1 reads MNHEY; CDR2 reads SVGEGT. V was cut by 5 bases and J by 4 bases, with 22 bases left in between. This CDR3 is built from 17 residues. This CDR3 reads CASSPPRVGRAADTQYF. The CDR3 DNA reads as TGTGCCAGCAGTCCCCCGCGTGTAGGGCGGGCCGCAGATACGCAGTATTTT.

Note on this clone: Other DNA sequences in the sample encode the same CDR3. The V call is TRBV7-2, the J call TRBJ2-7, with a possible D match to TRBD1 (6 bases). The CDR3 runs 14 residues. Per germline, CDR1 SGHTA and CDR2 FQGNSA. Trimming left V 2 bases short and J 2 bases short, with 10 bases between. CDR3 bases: TGTGCCAGCAGCTTACAGGGGAGAGCCTACGAGCAGTACTTC. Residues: CASSLQGRAYEQYF. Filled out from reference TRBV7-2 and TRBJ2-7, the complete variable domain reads GAGVSQSPSNKVTEKGKDVELRCDPISGHTALYWYRQSLGQGLEFLIYFQGNSAPDKSGLPSDRFSAERTGGSVSTLTIQRTQQEDSAVYLCASSLQGRAYEQYFGPGTRLTVT.

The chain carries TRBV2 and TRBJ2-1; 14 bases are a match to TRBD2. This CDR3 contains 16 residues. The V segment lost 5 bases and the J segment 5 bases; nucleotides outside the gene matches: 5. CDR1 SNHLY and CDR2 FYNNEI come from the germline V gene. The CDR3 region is CASSFGLAGGHNEQFF. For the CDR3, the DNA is TGTGCCAGCAGTTTCGGACTAGCGGGGGGCCACAATGAGCAGTTCTTC.

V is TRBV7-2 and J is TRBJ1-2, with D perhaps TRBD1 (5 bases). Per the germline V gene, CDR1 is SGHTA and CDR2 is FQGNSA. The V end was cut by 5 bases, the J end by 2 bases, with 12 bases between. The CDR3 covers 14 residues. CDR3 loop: CASSRQTENYGYTF. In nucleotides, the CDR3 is TGTGCCAGCAGCCGGCAGACAGAAAACTATGGCTACACCTTC.

For the CDR3, the DNA is TGTGCCAGTAGTATATATGGGACAGGGCTTGGAAACACCATATATTTT. Translated, it gives CASSIYGTGLGNTIYF. The rearrangement uses TRBV19 and TRBJ1-3, with TRBD1 matching 9 bases. V dropped 2 bases and J dropped 3; count of bases not matched to a gene: 5. From germline, CDR1 is LNHDA and CDR2 SQIVND (reference sequence). CDR3 length: 16 amino acids. Using reference TRBV19 and TRBJ1-3 for the parts outside the CDR3, the full variable domain is DGGITQSPKYLFRKEGQNVTLSCEQNLNHDAMYWYRQDPGQGLRLIYYSQIVNDFQKGDIAEGYSVSREKKESFPLTVTSAQKNPTAFYLCASSIYGTGLGNTIYFGEGSWLTVV.

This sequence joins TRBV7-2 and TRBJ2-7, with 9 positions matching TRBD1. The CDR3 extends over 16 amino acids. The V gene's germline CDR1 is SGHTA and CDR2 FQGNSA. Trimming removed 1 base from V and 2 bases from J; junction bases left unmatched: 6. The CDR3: CASSLDGQGSPYEQYF. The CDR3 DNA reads TGTGCCAGCAGCTTAGACGGACAGGGGAGTCCCTACGAGCAGTACTTC.

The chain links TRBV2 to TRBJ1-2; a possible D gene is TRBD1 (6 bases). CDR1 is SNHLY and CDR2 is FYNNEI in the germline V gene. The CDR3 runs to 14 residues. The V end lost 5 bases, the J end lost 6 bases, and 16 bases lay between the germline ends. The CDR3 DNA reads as TGTGCCAGCAGTTCACAGGACAGATTTAATGGCTACACCTTC. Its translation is CASSSQDRFNGYTF.